This T cell receptor (beta chain) was sequenced in a study of cytomegalovirus exposure and HLA in healthy donors. This PCR relied on a set of 60 Vbeta primers and 13 Jbeta primers. Sequencing used immunoSEQ multiplex PCR; TCRdb keeps in-frame clones, though not all of them. This sample has under 200,000 clones, with over 60% found just once. This CDR3 has 19 residues. The germline V gene encodes CDR1 WNHNN and CDR2 SYGVQD (reference sequence). V lost 8 bases, J lost 2 bases, and 21 bases stayed unmatched. This clone was recorded a few times. The TCR sequence derives from a woman aged 35 to 49 in good health and CMV-seronegative. The chain carries TRBV10-1 and TRBJ2-1; 7 bases are a match to TRBD1. Sequencing was carried out using PBMCs. The CDR3 bases are TGCGCCAGCCGAGAGTTATACAGGGGAGATATAGGGGCCTACAATGAGCAGTTCTTC. Translated: CASRELYRGDIGAYNEQFF.